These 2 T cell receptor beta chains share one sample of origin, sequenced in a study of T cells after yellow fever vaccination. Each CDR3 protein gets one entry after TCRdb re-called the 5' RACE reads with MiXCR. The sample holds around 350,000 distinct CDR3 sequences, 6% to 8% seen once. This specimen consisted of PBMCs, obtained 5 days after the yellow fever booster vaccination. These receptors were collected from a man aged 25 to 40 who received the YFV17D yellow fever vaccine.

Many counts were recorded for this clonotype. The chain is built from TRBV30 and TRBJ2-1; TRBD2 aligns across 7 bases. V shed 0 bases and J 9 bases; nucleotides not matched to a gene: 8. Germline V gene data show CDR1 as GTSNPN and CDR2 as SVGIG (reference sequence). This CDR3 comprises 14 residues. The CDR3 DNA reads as TGTGCCTGGAGTGTACAAGCGGGACTCGGTGAGCAGTTCTTC. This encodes CAWSVQAGLGEQFF.

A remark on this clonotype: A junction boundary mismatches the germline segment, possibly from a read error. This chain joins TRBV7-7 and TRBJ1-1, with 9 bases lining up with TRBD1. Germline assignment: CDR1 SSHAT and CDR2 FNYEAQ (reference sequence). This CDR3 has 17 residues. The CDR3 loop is CASSLGTGGRENTEAFF. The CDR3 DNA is TGTGCTAGCAGCTTAGGTACAGGGGGCAGAGAGAACACTGAAGCTTTCTTT.